Below, 15 T cell receptor beta chains from the same sample are listed, as sequenced in a study of cytomegalovirus exposure and HLA in healthy donors. Primers for the PCR totalled 60 Vbeta and 13 Jbeta. The method was immunoSEQ multiplex PCR; TCRdb's version includes in-frame clones alone and lacks a portion of them. There are approximately 110,000 clones in the sample; about 79% occur only once, and around 2.1% lies in the top ten. The specimen sequenced was PBMCs. The source of these receptors is a man between 50 and 59 years old in good health and CMV-seronegative.

The genes are TRBV2 and TRBJ1-2; the D gene is possibly TRBD1 (6 bases). Germline CDR1 and CDR2: SNHLY and FYNNEI. The CDR3 runs to 14 residues. Trimming removed 2 bases from V and 5 bases from J, with 12 bases in between. CDR3 coding DNA: TGTGCCAGCAGTGAAAGGGGGTCGGCGTATGGCTACACCTTC. Translating it yields CASSERGSAYGYTF.

This clone has just a few counts. V gene TRBV10-3 combines with J gene TRBJ1-5, with TRBD1 matching over 8 bases. The length of the CDR3 is 16 residues. Germline-derived CDR1 and CDR2 are ENHRY and SYGVKD. Trimming cost V 0 bases and J 5 bases; bases outside gene matches: 6. This CDR3 is CAISESKTGADQPQHF. The DNA for the CDR3 is TGTGCCATCAGTGAGTCCAAGACAGGGGCCGATCAGCCCCAGCATTTT.

This sequence joins TRBV5-5 and TRBJ1-2; maybe TRBD1 (5 bases). Deletions cut 0 bases from V and 3 bases from J, with 9 bases between. Germline V gene data show CDR1 as SGHKS and CDR2 as YYEKEE (reference sequence). This CDR3 region has 14 residues. The CDR3 bases are TGTGCCAGCAGCTTGGTCCAGGGCGACTATGGCTACACCTTC. Translated: CASSLVQGDYGYTF.

The chain employs TRBV5-4 and TRBJ2-1, with 11 bases lining up with TRBD1. In germline, CDR1 is SGHNT, CDR2 YYREEE (reference sequence). This CDR3 has 15 amino acids. Trimming cost V 4 bases and J 7 bases; bases outside gene matches: 7. CDR3 sequence reads: CASSVTGTGGNEQFF. CDR3 nucleotides: TGTGCCAGCAGCGTAACCGGGACAGGGGGGAATGAGCAGTTCTTC.

This rearrangement joins TRBV19 to TRBJ2-5; tentatively, D is TRBD2 (6 bases). CDR1 is LNHDA and CDR2 is SQIVND in the germline V gene (reference sequence). Trimming pared 4 bases from V and 2 bases from J, leaving 20 bases between. CDR3 size: 17 residues. The CDR3 protein is CASSRGSLARRQETQYF. CDR3 bases: TGTGCCAGTAGTAGGGGAAGTCTAGCGAGAAGGCAAGAGACCCAGTACTTC.

This clone has only a few counts. The V and J genes are TRBV18 and TRBJ2-7; D is possibly TRBD1 (6 bases). The V and J ends lost 3 bases and 2 bases respectively, with 11 bases between them. The CDR3 consists of 14 residues. CDR1 and CDR2 (germline): KGHSH, LQKENI. CDR3 sequence reads: CASSPMGATYEQYV. In nucleotides, the CDR3 is TGTGCCAGCTCACCTATGGGGGCCACCTACGAGCAGTACGTC.

The chain carries TRBV7-6 and TRBJ2-5; TRBD2 agrees at 8 bases. The CDR3 consists of 14 residues. From germline, CDR1 is SGHVS and CDR2 FNYEAQ. Trimming took 4 bases from V and 1 from J; bases not matched to a gene: 2. CDR3 loop: CASSSGTSQETQYF. CDR3 nucleotides: TGTGCCAGCAGCTCTGGGACTAGCCAAGAGACCCAGTACTTC.

The genes are TRBV9 and TRBJ1-2; D is unclear. The CDR3 spans 15 residues. V was pared by 0 bases and J by 4 bases, with 13 bases between. Germline V gene lookup returns CDR1 SGDLS and CDR2 YYNGEE. CDR3 nucleotides: TGTGCCAGCAGCGTAGGGGGAGTAGCAGGCTATGGCTACACCTTC. Protein product: CASSVGGVAGYGYTF.

J is TRBJ2-2 and V is TRBV7-9, with TRBD1 identical over 9 bases. J lost 5 bases, V lost 6 bases, and 10 bases had no gene match. The CDR3 totals 16 residues. In germline, CDR1 is SEHNR, CDR2 FQNEAQ (reference sequence). In nucleotides, the CDR3 is TGTGCCAGCAGGAGCTCCGGGACAGGGAGAACCGGGGAGCTGTTTTTT. It is translated as CASRSSGTGRTGELFF.

The chain combines TRBV7-2 with TRBJ2-7; TRBD2 matches 9 bases. V trimming: 5 bases; J trimming: 6 bases; junction bases outside the gene matches: 11. The germline gives CDR1 SGHTA, CDR2 FQGNSA. The CDR3 length is 15 residues. The CDR3, as DNA: TGTGCCAGCAGCAGTAGCGGGGGAGAATTAATCGAGCAGTACTTC. It encodes CASSSSGGELIEQYF. Looking up the rest from reference TRBV7-2 and TRBJ2-7 gives the full variable domain: GAGVSQSPSNKVTEKGKDVELRCDPISGHTALYWYRQSLGQGLEFLIYFQGNSAPDKSGLPSDRFSAERTGGSVSTLTIQRTQQEDSAVYLCASSSSGGELIEQYFGPGTRLTVT.

The chain carries TRBV5-6 and TRBJ1-4, with D possibly matching TRBD1 (5 bases). V lost 0 bases and J 8 bases, leaving 17 bases between the germline ends. Germline lookup yields CDR1 SGHDT and CDR2 YYEEEE. This CDR3 has 16 amino acids. The CDR3: CASSLVGVQVQEKLFF. The CDR3 bases are TGTGCCAGCAGCTTGGTGGGCGTACAGGTCCAGGAAAAACTGTTTTTT.

This clone has a handful of counts. The rearrangement uses TRBV21-1 and TRBJ2-3; TRBD1 is the table's D call and was not checked against the DNA. TRBV21-1 is recorded as a pseudogene. This CDR3 is 16 amino acids long. CDR3 residues: CASISRIAGCTDTQYF. CDR3 nucleotide sequence: TGTGCCAGCATCTCCAGGATCGCAGGGTGCACAGATACGCAGTATTTT.

This clone came up a few times. The chain couples TRBV5-4 to TRBJ1-2; 9 bases map to TRBD1. This CDR3 is 14 amino acids long. Germline-derived CDR1 and CDR2 are SGHNT and YYREEE (reference sequence). V gave up 5 bases and J gave up 4 bases; unmatched junction bases: 6. The CDR3 reads CASSPKDRGYGYTF. CDR3 nucleotides: TGTGCCAGCAGTCCCAAGGACAGGGGCTATGGCTACACCTTC. Full variable domain (remainder filled in from reference TRBV5-4 and TRBJ1-2): ETGVTQSPTHLIKTRGQQVTLRCSSQSGHNTVSWYQQALGQGPQFIFQYYREEENGRGNFPPRFSGLQFPNYSSELNVNALELDDSALYLCASSPKDRGYGYTFGSGTRLTVV.

DNA of the CDR3: TGTGCCAGCAGGGAACCTCGGGGGGGAAACACCGGGGAGCTGTTTTTT. Protein: CASREPRGGNTGELFF. The V and J genes are TRBV6-6 and TRBJ2-2, with 8 positions matching TRBD2. The CDR3 loop spans 16 amino acids. CDR1 and CDR2 (germline): MNHNY, SVGAGI (reference sequence). The V and J ends lost 6 bases and 2 bases, in that order; junction bases with no gene match: 8.

This clone was observed once. J is TRBJ2-5 and V is TRBV5-1; possibly TRBD2 for D (8 bases). Germline V gives CDR1 SGHRS, CDR2 YFSETQ. V was trimmed by 2 bases and J by 1 base, leaving 21 bases between them. The CDR3 totals 18 residues. The CDR3 region has the DNA TGCGCCAGCAGCTTACCTACGGGAGGGGGCTGGACCCAAGAGACCCAGTACTTC. This gives the protein CASSLPTGGGWTQETQYF.